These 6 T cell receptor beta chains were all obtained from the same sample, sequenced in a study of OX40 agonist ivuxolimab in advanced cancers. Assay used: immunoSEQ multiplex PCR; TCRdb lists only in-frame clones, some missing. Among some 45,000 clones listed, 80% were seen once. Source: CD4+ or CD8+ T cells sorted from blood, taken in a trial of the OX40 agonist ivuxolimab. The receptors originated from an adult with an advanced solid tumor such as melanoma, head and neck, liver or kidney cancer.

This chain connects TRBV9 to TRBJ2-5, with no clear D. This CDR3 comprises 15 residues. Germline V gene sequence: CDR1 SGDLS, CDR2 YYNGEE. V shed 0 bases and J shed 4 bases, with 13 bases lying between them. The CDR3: CASSVGWGKGETQYF. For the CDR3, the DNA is TGTGCCAGCAGCGTAGGATGGGGAAAGGGAGAGACCCAGTACTTC.

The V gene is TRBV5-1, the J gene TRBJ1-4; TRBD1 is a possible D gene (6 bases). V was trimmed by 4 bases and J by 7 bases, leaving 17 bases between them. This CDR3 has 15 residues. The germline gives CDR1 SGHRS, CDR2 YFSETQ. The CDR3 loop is CASSLPEQGIEKLFF. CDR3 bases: TGCGCCAGCAGCCTCCCCGAACAGGGTATTGAAAAACTGTTTTTT.

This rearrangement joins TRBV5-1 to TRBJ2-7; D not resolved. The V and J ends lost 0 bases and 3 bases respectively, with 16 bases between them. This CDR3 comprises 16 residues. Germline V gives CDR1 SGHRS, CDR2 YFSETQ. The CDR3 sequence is CASSLDTAPGGYEQYF. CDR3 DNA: TGCGCCAGCAGCTTGGATACGGCGCCGGGCGGCTACGAGCAGTACTTC. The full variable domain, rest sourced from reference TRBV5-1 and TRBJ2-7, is KAGVTQTPRYLIKTRGQQVTLSCSPISGHRSVSWYQQTPGQGLQFLFEYFSETQRNKGNFPGRFSGRQFSNSRSEMNVSTLELGDSALYLCASSLDTAPGGYEQYFGPGTRLTVT.

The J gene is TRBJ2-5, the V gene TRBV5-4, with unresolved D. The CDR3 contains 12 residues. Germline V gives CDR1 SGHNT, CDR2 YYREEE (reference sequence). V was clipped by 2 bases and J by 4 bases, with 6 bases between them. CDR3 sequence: CASSFGSETQYF. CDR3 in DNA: TGTGCCAGCAGCTTCGGGTCAGAGACCCAGTACTTC.

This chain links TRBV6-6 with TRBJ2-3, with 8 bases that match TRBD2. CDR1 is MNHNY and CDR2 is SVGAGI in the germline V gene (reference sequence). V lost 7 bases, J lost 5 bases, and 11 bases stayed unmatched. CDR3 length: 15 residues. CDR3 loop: CASKDGGRLLDTQYF. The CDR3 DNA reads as TGTGCCAGCAAGGACGGCGGGAGGCTCCTAGATACGCAGTATTTT.

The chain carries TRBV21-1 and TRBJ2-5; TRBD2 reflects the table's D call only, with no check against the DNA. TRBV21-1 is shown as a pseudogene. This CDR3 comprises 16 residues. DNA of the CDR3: TGTGCCAGCAGCAAACCCCATGCGGGAGGTGGTGAGACCCAGTACTTC. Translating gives CASSKPHAGGGETQYF.